This TCR beta chain was recorded in a study of blood T cells in healthy people across ages. There are 14 residues in the CDR3. Trimming pared 3 bases from V and 3 bases from J, leaving 11 bases between. Germline V lookup: CDR1 SGHAT, CDR2 FQNNGV. A J-beta primer mix and a sample-barcoded 5' primer were used in a second PCR of roughly 6 to 11 cycles. MiXCR was run by TCRdb on the 5' RACE reads, yielding one entry per CDR3 protein. This sample yields around 1,800,000 distinct CDR3 sequences, of which about 39% are seen a single time; roughly 23% belongs to the top ten. The total RNA that was extracted per sample amounted to at least 5 micrograms.

The specimen was blood. The chain uses TRBV11-2 and TRBJ1-1; D uncertain. This receptor was identified in a human donor in good health. CDR3 protein: CASSLVKGDTEAFF. The CDR3 DNA is TGTGCCAGCAGCTTGGTTAAGGGAGACACTGAAGCTTTCTTT.